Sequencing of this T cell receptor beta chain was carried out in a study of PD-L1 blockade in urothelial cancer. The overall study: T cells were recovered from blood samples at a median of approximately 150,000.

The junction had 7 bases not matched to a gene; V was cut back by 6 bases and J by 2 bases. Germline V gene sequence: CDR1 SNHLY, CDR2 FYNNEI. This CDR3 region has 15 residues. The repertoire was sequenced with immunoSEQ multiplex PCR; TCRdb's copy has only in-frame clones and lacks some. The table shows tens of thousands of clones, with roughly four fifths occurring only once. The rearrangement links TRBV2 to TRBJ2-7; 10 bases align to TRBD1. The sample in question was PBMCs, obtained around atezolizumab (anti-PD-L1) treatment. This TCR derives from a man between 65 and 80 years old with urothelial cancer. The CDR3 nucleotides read TGTGCCAGCAGAGCCGGGACAGGGGTGACCTACGAGCAGTACTTC. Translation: CASRAGTGVTYEQYF. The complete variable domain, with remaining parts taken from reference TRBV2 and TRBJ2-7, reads EPEVTQTPSHQVTQMGQEVILRCVPISNHLYFYWYRQILGQKVEFLVSFYNNEISEKSEIFDDQFSVERPDGSNFTLKIRSTKLEDSAMYFCASRAGTGVTYEQYFGPGTRLTVT.